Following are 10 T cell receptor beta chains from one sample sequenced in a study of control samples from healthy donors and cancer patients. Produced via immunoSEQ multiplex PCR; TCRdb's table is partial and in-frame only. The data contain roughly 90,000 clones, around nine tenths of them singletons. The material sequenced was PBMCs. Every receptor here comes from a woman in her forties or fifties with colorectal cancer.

In DNA form, the CDR3 reads TGTGCCAGCACCTTCAGCGGGGGGAATTACAATGAGCAGTTCTTC. This sequence encodes CASTFSGGNYNEQFF. The chain joins TRBV7-2 to TRBJ2-1, with 9 bases aligning to TRBD2. The V gene's germline CDR1 is SGHTA and CDR2 FQGNSA. V shed 7 bases and J 4 bases; nucleotides not matched to a gene: 8. CDR3 length: 15 residues.

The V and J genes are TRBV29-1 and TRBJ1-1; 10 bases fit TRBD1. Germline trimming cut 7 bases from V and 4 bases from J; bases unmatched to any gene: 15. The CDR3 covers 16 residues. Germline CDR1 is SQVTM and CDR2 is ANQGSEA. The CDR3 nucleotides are TGCAGCGCTGTCCCGGGACAGGGGACTCCAGGCACTGAAGCTTTCTTT. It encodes CSAVPGQGTPGTEAFF.

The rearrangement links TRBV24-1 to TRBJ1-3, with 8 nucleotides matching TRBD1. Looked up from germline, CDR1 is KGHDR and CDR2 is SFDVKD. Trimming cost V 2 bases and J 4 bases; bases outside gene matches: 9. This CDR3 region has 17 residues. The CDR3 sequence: CATSDWGDRGGGNTIYF. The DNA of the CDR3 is TGTGCCACCAGTGATTGGGGTGACAGGGGAGGAGGAAACACCATATATTTT.

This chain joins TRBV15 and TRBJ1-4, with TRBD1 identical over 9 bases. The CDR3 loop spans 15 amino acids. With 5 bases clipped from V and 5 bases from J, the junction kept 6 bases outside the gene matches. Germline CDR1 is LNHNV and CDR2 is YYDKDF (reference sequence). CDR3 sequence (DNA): TGTGCCACCAGCGACGGGACAGGGAAAAATGAAAAACTGTTTTTT. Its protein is CATSDGTGKNEKLFF.

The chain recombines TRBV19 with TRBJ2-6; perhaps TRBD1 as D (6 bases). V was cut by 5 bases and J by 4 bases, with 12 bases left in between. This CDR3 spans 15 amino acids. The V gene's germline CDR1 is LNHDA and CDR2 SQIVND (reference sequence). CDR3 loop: CASSSQGTGANVLTF. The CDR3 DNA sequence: TGTGCCAGTAGTTCACAGGGAACCGGGGCCAACGTCCTGACTTTC. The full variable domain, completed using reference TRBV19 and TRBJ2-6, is DGGITQSPKYLFRKEGQNVTLSCEQNLNHDAMYWYRQDPGQGLRLIYYSQIVNDFQKGDIAEGYSVSREKKESFPLTVTSAQKNPTAFYLCASSSQGTGANVLTFGAGSRLTVL.

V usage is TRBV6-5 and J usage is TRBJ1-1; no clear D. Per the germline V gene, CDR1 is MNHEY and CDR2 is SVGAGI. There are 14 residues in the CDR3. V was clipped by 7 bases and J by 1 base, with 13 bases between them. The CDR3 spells CASNNGLANTEAFF. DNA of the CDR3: TGTGCCAGCAACAACGGCCTCGCGAACACTGAAGCTTTCTTT.

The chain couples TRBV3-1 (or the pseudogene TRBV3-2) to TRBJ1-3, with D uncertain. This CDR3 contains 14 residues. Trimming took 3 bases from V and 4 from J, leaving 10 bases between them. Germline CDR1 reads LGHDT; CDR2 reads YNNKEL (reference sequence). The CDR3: CASSQGSVGNTIYF. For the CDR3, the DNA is TGTGCCAGCAGCCAGGGATCGGTCGGAAACACCATATATTTT.

The CDR3 loop reads CASTARQNTEAFF. The DNA of the CDR3 is TGTGCCAGTACCGCGCGACAGAACACTGAAGCTTTCTTT. The chain has TRBV19 and TRBJ1-1, with D unresolved. The CDR3 spans 13 residues. Germline assignment: CDR1 LNHDA and CDR2 SQIVND (reference sequence). The germline V and J ends were trimmed by 7 bases and 1 base, with 10 bases remaining between them.

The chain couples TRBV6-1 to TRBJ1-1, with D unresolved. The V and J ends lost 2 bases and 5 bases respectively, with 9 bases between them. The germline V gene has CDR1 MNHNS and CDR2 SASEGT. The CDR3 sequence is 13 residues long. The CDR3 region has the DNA TGTGCCAGCAGTGAAATTTTAGGAACTGAAGCTTTCTTT. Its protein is CASSEILGTEAFF.

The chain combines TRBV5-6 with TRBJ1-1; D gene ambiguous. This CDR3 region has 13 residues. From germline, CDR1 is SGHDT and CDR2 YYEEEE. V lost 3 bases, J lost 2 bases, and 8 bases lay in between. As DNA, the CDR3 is TGTGCCAGCAGCTCCGGGAGTAACACTGAAGCTTTCTTT. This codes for CASSSGSNTEAFF.